There are a few counts of the clone carrying this TCR beta chain. No antigen is known for it. This record comes from a study of T cells after yellow fever vaccination. Study context: Some fractions had low cell numbers, and these were prepared with SMART-Seq v4 Ultra Low Input.

The CDR3 spans 15 residues. Germline assignment: CDR1 MNHNY and CDR2 SVGAGI (reference sequence). Trimming removed 6 bases from V and 0 bases from J, with 12 bases in between. TCRdb passed the 5' RACE reads through MiXCR, listing each CDR3 protein once. The sample has 120,000 or so distinct CDR3 sequences, roughly 15% seen once. Study-level points and caveats: Among primary-vaccination clones, most reappeared after the booster, at 96% for CD4 and 88% for CD8. On re-exposure, the response was weaker but peaked faster, at day 5 versus 15. CD4 and CD8 compartments shared a small share of clonotypes, likely from convergent recombination.

The chain employs TRBV6-6 and TRBJ2-4; a weak D match, TRBD1 (6 bases). The origin of this receptor is a man between 18 and 35 years old who received the YFV17D yellow fever vaccine. Here the sequenced sample was CD8+ T cells sorted from PBMCs, taken 5 days after the yellow fever booster vaccination. This CDR3 is CASSWTALAKNIQYF. The CDR3 bases are TGTGCCAGCAGCTGGACAGCGTTAGCCAAAAACATTCAGTACTTC.